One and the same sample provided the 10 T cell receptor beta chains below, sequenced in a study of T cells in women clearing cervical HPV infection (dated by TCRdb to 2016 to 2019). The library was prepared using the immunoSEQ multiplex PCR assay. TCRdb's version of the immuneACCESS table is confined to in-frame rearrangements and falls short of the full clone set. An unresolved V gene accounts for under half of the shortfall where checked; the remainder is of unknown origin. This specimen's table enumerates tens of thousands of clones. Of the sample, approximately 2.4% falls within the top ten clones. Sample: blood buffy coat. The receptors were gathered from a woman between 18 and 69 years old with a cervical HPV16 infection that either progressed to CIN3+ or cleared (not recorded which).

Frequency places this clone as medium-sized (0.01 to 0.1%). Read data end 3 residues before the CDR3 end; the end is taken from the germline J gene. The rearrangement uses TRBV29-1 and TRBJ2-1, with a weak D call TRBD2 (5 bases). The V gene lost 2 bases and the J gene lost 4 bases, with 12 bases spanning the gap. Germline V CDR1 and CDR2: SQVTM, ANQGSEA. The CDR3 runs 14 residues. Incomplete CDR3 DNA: TGCAGCGTTGAATCAGGACTCGGGTACAATGAG. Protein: CSVESGLGYNE. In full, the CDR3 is CSVESGLGYNEQFF.

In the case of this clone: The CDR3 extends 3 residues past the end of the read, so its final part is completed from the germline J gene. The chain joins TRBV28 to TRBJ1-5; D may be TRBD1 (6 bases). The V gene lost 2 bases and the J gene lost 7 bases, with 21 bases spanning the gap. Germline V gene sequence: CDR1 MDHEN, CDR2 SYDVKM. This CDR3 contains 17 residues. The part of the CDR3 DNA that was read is TGTGCCAGCAGTTTAATAAGTTGGGGGCGCCCAGGGCAGCCC. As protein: CASSLISWGRPGQP. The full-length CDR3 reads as CASSLISWGRPGQPQHF.

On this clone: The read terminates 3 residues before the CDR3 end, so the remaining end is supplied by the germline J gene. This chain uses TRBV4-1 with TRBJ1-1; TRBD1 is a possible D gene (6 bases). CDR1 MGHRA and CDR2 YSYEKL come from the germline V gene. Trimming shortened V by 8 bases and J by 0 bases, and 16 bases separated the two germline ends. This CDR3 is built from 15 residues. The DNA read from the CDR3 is TGCGCCAGCGGAAAAAGACAGGACTTGAACACTGAA. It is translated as CASGKRQDLNTE. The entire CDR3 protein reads CASGKRQDLNTEAFF.

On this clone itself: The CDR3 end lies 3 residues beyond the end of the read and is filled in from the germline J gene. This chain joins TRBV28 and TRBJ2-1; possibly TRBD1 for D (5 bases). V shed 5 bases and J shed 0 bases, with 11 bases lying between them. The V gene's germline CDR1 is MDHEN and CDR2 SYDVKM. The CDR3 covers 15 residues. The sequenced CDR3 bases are TGTGCCAGCAGTCGGACATCCCCCTCCTACAATGAG. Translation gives CASSRTSPSYNE. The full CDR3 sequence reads CASSRTSPSYNEQFF.

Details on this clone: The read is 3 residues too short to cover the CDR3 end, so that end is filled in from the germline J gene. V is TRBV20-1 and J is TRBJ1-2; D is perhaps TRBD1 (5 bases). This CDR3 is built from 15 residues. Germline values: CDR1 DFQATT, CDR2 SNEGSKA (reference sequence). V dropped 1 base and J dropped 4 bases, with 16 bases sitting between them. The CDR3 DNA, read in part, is TGCAGTGCTAGAGGTGTTGAGGGGAACCCCTATGGC. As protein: CSARGVEGNPYG. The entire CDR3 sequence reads CSARGVEGNPYGYTF.

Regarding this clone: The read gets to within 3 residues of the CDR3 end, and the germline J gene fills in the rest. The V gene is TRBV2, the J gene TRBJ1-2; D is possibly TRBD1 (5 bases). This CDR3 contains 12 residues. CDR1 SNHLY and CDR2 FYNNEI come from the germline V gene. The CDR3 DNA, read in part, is TGTGCCAGCATCGCAGGGATCAGCGAC. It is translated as CASIAGISD. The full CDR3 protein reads CASIAGISDYTF.

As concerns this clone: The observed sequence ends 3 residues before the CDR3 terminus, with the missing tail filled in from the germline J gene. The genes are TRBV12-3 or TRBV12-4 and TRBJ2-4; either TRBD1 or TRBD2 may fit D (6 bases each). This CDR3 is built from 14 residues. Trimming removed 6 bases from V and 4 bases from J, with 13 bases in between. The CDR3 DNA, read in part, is TGTGCCAGCAGGGCGGGACACCGTAAAAACATT. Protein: CASRAGHRKNI. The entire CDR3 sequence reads CASRAGHRKNIQYF.

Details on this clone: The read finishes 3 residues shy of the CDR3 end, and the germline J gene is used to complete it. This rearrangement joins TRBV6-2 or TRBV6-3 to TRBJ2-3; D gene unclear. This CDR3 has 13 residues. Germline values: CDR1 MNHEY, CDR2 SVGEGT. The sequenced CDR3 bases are TGTGCCAGCCCCAACTTACTAAATCAGCCG. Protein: CASPNLLNQP. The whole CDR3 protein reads CASPNLLNQPQYF.

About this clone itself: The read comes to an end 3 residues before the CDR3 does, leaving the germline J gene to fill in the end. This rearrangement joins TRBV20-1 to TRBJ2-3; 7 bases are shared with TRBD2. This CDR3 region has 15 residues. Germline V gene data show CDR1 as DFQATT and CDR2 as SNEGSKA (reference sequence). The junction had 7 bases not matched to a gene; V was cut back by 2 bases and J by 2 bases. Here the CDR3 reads CSARPPSGFTDTQYF. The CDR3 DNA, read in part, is TGCAGTGCTAGACCCCCTAGCGGTTTCACAGATACG.

The DNA read from the CDR3 is TGCGCCAGCAGCCAAGCACCCGGACAGCAAGAGACC. It yields the protein CASSQAPGQQET. The whole CDR3 region reads CASSQAPGQQETQYF. V usage is TRBV4-1 and J usage is TRBJ2-5; weak D call: TRBD1 (6 bases). Coverage ceases 3 residues before the CDR3 finishes, and the germline J gene fills in the end. The length of the CDR3 is 15 residues. V lost 1 base, J lost 2 bases, and 11 bases lay in between. Germline V gene lookup returns CDR1 MGHRA and CDR2 YSYEKL.